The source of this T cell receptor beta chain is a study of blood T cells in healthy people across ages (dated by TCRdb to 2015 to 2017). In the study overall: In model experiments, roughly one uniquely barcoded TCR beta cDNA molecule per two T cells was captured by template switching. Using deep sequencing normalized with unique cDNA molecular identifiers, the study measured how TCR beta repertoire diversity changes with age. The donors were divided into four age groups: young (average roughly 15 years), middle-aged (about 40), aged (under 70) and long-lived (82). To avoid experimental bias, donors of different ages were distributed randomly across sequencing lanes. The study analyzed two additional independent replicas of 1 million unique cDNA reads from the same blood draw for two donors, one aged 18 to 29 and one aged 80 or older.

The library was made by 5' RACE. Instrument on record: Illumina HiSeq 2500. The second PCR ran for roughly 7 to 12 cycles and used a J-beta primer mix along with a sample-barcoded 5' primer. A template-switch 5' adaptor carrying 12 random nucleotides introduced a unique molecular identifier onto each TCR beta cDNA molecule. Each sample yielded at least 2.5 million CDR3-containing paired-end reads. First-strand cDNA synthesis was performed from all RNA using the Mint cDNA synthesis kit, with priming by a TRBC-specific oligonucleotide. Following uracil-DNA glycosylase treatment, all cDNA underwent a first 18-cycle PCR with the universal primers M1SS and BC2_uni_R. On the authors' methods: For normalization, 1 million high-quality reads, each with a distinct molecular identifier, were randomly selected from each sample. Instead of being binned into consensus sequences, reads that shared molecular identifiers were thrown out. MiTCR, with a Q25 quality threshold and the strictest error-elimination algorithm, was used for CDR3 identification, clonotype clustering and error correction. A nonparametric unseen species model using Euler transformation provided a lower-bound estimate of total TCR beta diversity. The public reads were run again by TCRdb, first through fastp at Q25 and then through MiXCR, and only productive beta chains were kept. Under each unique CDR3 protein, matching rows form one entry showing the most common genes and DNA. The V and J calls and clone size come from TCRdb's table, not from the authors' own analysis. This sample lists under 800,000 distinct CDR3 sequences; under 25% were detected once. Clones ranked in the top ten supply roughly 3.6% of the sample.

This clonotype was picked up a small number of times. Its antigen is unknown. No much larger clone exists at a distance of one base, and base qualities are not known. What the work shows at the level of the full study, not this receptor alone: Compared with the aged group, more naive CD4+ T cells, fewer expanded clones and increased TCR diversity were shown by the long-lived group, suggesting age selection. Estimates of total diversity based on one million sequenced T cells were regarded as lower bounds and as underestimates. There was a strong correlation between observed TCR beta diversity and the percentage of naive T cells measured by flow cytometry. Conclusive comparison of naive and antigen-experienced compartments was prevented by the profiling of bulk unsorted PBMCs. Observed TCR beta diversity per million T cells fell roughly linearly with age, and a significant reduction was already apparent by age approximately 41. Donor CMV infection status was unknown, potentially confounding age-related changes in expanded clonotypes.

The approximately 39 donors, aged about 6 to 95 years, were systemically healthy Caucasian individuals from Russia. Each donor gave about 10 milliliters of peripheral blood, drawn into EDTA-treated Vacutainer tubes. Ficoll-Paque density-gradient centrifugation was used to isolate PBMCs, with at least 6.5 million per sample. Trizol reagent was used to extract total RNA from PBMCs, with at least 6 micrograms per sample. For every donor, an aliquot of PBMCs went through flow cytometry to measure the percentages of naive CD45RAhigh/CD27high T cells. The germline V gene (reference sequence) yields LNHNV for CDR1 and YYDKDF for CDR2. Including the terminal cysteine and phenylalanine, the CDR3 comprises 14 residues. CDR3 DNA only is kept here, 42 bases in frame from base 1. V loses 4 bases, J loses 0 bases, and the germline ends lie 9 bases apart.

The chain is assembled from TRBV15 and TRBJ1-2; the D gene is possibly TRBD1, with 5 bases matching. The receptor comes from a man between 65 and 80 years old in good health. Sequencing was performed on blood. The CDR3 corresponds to CATSIDSPNYGYTF. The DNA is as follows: TGTGCCACCAGCATCGACAGTCCTAACTATGGCTACACCTTC.